The source of this T cell receptor (beta chain) is a study of CD8+CD57+ T cells in acquired aplastic anemia. Ten or more counts support this clonotype. Per germline, CDR1 MGHRA and CDR2 YSYEKL. V dropped 3 bases and J dropped 10 bases, with 19 bases sitting between them. The CDR3 is made up of 16 amino acids. Genomic DNA was employed as the template in profiling TCR beta VDJ and CDR3. TCRdb fed the reads into MiXCR, producing one record per CDR3 protein. The data show some 220,000 distinct CDR3 sequences, roughly 35% seen once. Sequenced material: sorted CD4+, CD8+, or CD8+CD57+ T cells (not recorded which) from PBMCs. The V call is TRBV4-1, the J call TRBJ1-6; a weak D match, TRBD1 (5 bases). The TCR was taken from a human donor in good health, serving as a control. The CDR3 reads CASSHTPGYGASPLHF. DNA of the CDR3: TGCGCCAGCAGCCATACCCCAGGTTACGGGGCCTCACCCCTCCACTTT.